The T cell receptor (beta chain) described here comes from a study of T cell responses to AZD1222 COVID-19 vaccine. Whole-study findings and limits: Vaccine-related CD4 TCRs covered spike, predominating at 160-218 and 743-854. At baseline, just 6 or 7 AZD1222 recipients tested seropositive.

As to this clone: Its cognate antigen is unknown.

The V and J ends lost 0 bases and 6 bases respectively, with 15 bases between them. Germline assignment: CDR1 MGHRA and CDR2 YSYEKL. CDR3 size: 16 residues. TCRdb keeps only in-frame clones here, not all; method: immunoSEQ multiplex PCR. The sample holds about 120,000 clones, roughly 84% seen once. This receptor was taken from an adult in good health. The chain employs TRBV4-1 and TRBJ1-5; maybe TRBD1 (5 bases). The sample here was peripheral blood, taken on day 0 of AZD1222 vaccination. The CDR3 here is CASSQDPGRDVQPQHF. CDR3 nucleotides: TGCGCCAGCAGCCAAGATCCTGGGAGGGACGTTCAGCCCCAGCATTTT.